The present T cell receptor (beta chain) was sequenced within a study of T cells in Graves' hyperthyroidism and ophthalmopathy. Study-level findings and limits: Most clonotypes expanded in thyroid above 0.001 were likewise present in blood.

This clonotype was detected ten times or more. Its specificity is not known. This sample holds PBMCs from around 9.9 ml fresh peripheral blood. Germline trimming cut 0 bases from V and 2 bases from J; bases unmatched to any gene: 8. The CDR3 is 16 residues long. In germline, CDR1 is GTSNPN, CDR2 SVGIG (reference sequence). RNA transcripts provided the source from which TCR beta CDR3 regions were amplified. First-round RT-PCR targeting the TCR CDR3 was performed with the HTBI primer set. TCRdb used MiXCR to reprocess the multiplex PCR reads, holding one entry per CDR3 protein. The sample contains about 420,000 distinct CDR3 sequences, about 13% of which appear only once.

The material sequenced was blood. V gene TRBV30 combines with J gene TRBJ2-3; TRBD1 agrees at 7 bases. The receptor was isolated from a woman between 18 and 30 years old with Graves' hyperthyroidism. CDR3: CAWSVRPQGHTDTQYF. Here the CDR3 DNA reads TGTGCCTGGAGTGTACGGCCACAGGGGCACACAGATACGCAGTATTTT.